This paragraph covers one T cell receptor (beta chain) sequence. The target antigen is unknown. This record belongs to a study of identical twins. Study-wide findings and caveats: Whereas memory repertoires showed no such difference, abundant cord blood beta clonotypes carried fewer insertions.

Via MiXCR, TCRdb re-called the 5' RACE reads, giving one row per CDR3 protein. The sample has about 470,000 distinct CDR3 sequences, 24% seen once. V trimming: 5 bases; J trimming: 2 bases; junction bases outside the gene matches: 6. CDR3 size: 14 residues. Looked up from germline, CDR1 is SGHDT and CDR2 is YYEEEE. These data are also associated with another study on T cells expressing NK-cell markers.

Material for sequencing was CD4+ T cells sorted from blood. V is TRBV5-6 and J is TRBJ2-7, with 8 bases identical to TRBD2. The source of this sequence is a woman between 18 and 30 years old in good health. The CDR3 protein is CASRAAGRAYEQYF. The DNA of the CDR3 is TGTGCCAGCAGGGCCGCCGGGAGGGCCTACGAGCAGTACTTC.